The entry below describes one T cell receptor (beta chain). From germline, CDR1 is GTSNPN and CDR2 SVGIG (reference sequence). This CDR3 contains 13 residues. V lost 6 bases to trimming and J lost 4 bases; unmatched junction nucleotides: 5. This sample stems from a study of T-cell reconstitution after alpha-beta-depleted transplantation in children. A TCRbeta library incorporating unique molecular identifiers was prepared. TCRdb re-derived calls from the PCR reads in MiXCR, one entry per CDR3 protein. This table holds hundreds of thousands of distinct CDR3 sequences, over 15% found once. The chain is built from TRBV30 and TRBJ1-3, with TRBD1 matching 8 bases. The input for sequencing was PBMCs from the stem cell graft donor, taken from the stem cell graft. The receptor's source is a human donor who donated a stem cell graft to a child with acute myeloid leukemia. CDR3 sequence (DNA): TGTGCCTGCGACAGGGGAGACGGAAACACCATATATTTT. Its translation: CACDRGDGNTIYF.